This TCR beta chain was sequenced in a study of cytomegalovirus exposure and HLA in healthy donors. Overall study: The study placed about 81% of its approximately 360 genotyped donors in the Caucasian-associated ancestry cluster.

Study findings and constraints: Association of a missense DCLRE1C variant with TCR beta V- and J-gene trimming was reported in a later analysis. Researchers catalogued 164 TCR beta chains as cytomegalovirus-associated. For cytomegalovirus status, the classifier reportedly gave diagnoses with high specificity and sensitivity.

The CDR3 totals 15 residues. Germline lookup yields CDR1 MDHEN and CDR2 SYDVKM. With 6 bases clipped from V and 7 bases from J, the junction kept 10 bases outside the gene matches. Note on this clone: Its antigen remains unidentified.

The PCR used 60 Vbeta and 13 Jbeta primers. TCRdb keeps only in-frame clones here, not all; method: immunoSEQ multiplex PCR. The sample includes 150,000 to 170,000 clones, roughly 75% of them seen just once. J is TRBJ2-1 and V is TRBV28, with 9 bases that match TRBD2. This receptor was identified in a man between 18 and 35 years old in good health and CMV-seronegative. The sample consisted of PBMCs. DNA for the CDR3: TGTGCCAGCAGGCCTAGCGGGGCACCGAGGAATGAGCAGTTCTTC. Protein product: CASRPSGAPRNEQFF.